Each of the 14 T cell receptor beta chains below was sequenced from the same sample in a study of spatial heterogeneity in lung cancer. Study-wide findings and caveats: How many expanded intratumoral alpha and beta TCRs were present tracked the tumor mutation count, which was a count of nonsynonymous mutations.

TCRdb passed the 5' RACE reads through MiXCR, listing each CDR3 protein once. The sample has over 10,000 distinct CDR3 sequences; 5.5% to 6% are singletons. The antigens these receptors bind are not known. Time point indicated: sample taken at primary tumor resection. Specimen: lung tumor tissue, collected at surgery. The receptors stem from a female donor with early-stage non-small cell lung cancer.

This clonotype was seen many times. Found in a library prepared for alpha chains, this beta chain is an off-target read, and its abundance has little meaning. The chain combines TRBV6-5 with TRBJ2-1; D may be TRBD1 (6 bases). The CDR3 spans 15 residues. V lost 5 bases and J lost 5, with 16 bases in between. CDR1 and CDR2 from the germline V gene are MNHEY and SVGAGI. DNA for the CDR3: TGTGCCAGCAGTGGTCCTAGCAAGGGGGACAATGAGCAGTTCTTC. This sequence encodes CASSGPSKGDNEQFF.

This clonotype was picked up many times. Because the library targeted alpha chains, this beta chain is an off-target read whose size means little. The rearrangement joins TRBV6-1 to TRBJ1-1; tentative D call: TRBD1 (5 bases). The ends were cut back, 6 bases at V and 4 bases at J, with 18 bases in the middle. This CDR3 has 15 amino acids. Per the germline V gene, CDR1 is MNHNS and CDR2 is SASEGT. The CDR3 nucleotides read TGTGCCAGCAGCCGCTTTTTGGGACTGGGCACTGAAGCTTTCTTT. Its protein is CASSRFLGLGTEAFF.

There are many counts of this clonotype. This beta chain lies outside the target of a library built for alpha chains; its clone size means little. The chain has TRBV20-1 and TRBJ2-5, with D perhaps matching TRBD1 (5 bases). The CDR3 is 11 amino acids. CDR1 is DFQATT and CDR2 is SNEGSKA in the germline V gene (reference sequence). Trimming cost V 5 bases and J 1 base, with 5 bases left between them. The chain's CDR3 is CSAQGQETQYF. DNA for the CDR3: TGCAGTGCTCAGGGCCAAGAGACCCAGTACTTC.

In regard to this clonotype: This beta chain is a stray read from a library made for alpha chains; its abundance is not meaningful. The chain employs TRBV7-9 and TRBJ2-5; D not resolved. The germline CDR1 and CDR2 sequences are SEHNR and FQNEAQ (reference sequence). The V end was cut by 5 bases, the J end by 1 base, with 8 bases between. This CDR3 contains 13 residues. CDR3 sequence: CASSLHPQETQYF. For the CDR3, the DNA is TGTGCCAGCAGCCTGCATCCCCAAGAGACCCAGTACTTC. The variable domain in full, completed from reference TRBV7-9 and TRBJ2-5, reads DTGVSQNPRHKITKRGQNVTFRCDPISEHNRLYWYRQTLGQGPEFLTYFQNEAQLEKSRLLSDRFSAERPKGSFSTLEIQRTEQGDSAMYLCASSLHPQETQYFGPGTRLLVL.

This clonotype turned up a few times. This beta chain appears as a stray read in a library generated for alpha chains; its size is not informative. V usage is TRBV12-5 and J usage is TRBJ2-3; D is ambiguous. The CDR3 consists of 13 residues. V was cut by 7 bases and J by 2 bases, with 10 bases left in between. Germline V gives CDR1 LGHNT, CDR2 FRNRAP. CDR3 sequence: CASATSNTDTQYF. As DNA, the CDR3 is TGTGCTAGTGCCACCAGTAACACAGATACGCAGTATTTT.

This clonotype was picked up many times. This beta chain is an unintended read in a library built for alpha chains; its size means little. J is TRBJ2-7 and V is TRBV6-5; D is uncertain. The CDR3 extends over 14 amino acids. CDR1 is MNHEY and CDR2 is SVGAGI in the germline V gene. Trimming left V 6 bases short and J 2 bases short, with 14 bases between. This chain's CDR3 is CASRLDSRPYEQYF. The CDR3 region has the DNA TGTGCCAGCAGGCTAGACTCCCGTCCCTACGAGCAGTACTTC.

This clonotype was detected many times. The library was built for alpha chains, so this beta chain is an off-target read and its size means little. V usage is TRBV7-9 and J usage is TRBJ2-3; no definite D call. Germline V CDR1 and CDR2: SEHNR, FQNEAQ (reference sequence). Trimming removed 4 bases from V and 2 bases from J, with 10 bases in between. This CDR3 comprises 14 residues. The CDR3 here is CASSSRIFTDTQYF. Written as DNA, the CDR3 is TGTGCCAGCAGCTCACGAATATTCACAGATACGCAGTATTTT.

This clonotype was counted ten times or more. Because the library targeted alpha chains, this beta chain is an off-target read whose size means little. CDR3 in DNA: TGTGCCAGCAGCTTAAAGGGGACCGAAAAACTGTTTTTT. Translation gives CASSLKGTEKLFF. The chain links TRBV7-9 to TRBJ1-4, with a possible D match to TRBD1 (5 bases). Germline loops: CDR1 SEHNR, CDR2 FQNEAQ (reference sequence). The CDR3 has 13 residues. The V end was cut by 2 bases, the J end by 8 bases, with 9 bases between.

With respect to this clonotype: This beta chain lies outside the target of a library built for alpha chains; its clone size means little. The chain uses TRBV30 and TRBJ1-6; 10 nucleotides agree with TRBD1. Germline CDR1 reads GTSNPN; CDR2 reads SVGIG (reference sequence). The CDR3 has 17 amino acids. V was clipped by 0 bases and J by 6 bases; unmatched bases: 8. CDR3 region: CAWSVPGTGVFNSPLHF. The CDR3 nucleotides are TGTGCCTGGAGTGTCCCCGGGACAGGGGTTTTTAATTCACCCCTCCACTTT. The full variable domain, its missing parts supplied by reference TRBV30 and TRBJ1-6, is SQTIHQWPATLVQPVGSPLSLECTVEGTSNPNLYWYRQAAGRGLQLLFYSVGIGQISSEVPQNLSASRPQDRQFILSSKKLLLSDSGFYLCAWSVPGTGVFNSPLHFGNGTRLTVT.

This clonotype was counted a few times. Found in a library prepared for alpha chains, this beta chain is an off-target read, and its abundance has little meaning. The chain recombines TRBV20-1 with TRBJ2-2, with TRBD1 identical over 7 bases. J gave up 4 bases and V 4 bases, and 3 bases lay outside the gene matches. This CDR3 spans 13 amino acids. The germline gives CDR1 DFQATT, CDR2 SNEGSKA (reference sequence). In nucleotides, the CDR3 is TGCAGTGCTACCGACAGGGTCACCGGGGAGCTGTTTTTT. The encoded protein is CSATDRVTGELFF.

This clonotype was counted many times. In a library made to pick up alpha chains, this beta chain is a stray read with a size that means little. The V gene is TRBV7-8, the J gene TRBJ2-3; D is unclear. The CDR3 contains 14 residues. Germline CDR1 SGHVS, CDR2 FQNEAQ. Trimming cost V 1 base and J 0 bases, with 5 bases left between them. CDR3 sequence: CASSLERSTDTQYF. Written as DNA, the CDR3 is TGTGCCAGCAGCTTAGAACGGAGCACAGATACGCAGTATTTT.

This clonotype appeared many times. This beta chain is an unintended read in a library built for alpha chains; its size means little. The V gene is TRBV2, the J gene TRBJ2-4, with 7 nucleotides matching TRBD2. Germline values: CDR1 SNHLY, CDR2 FYNNEI. V shed 7 bases and J 0 bases; nucleotides not matched to a gene: 12. The CDR3 totals 17 residues. CDR3 DNA sequence: TGTGCCAGCAAGCCCCTGGGGGGGTCCCCAGCCAAAAACATTCAGTACTTC. Translation: CASKPLGGSPAKNIQYF.

This clonotype has a count of ten or more. This beta chain is off target for a library built for alpha chains, so its abundance means little. The chain carries TRBV4-2 and TRBJ2-7; D possibly corresponds to TRBD2 (5 bases). This CDR3 contains 15 residues. CDR1 and CDR2 (germline): LGHNA, YNFKEQ. V was cut by 0 bases and J by 3 bases, with 12 bases left in between. CDR3 nucleotide sequence: TGTGCCAGCAGCCAAGATCGGGGTCTCTACTACGAGCAGTACTTC. This gives the protein CASSQDRGLYYEQYF.

At least ten counts were recorded for this clonotype. As an off-target read in a library built for alpha chains, this beta chain has a frequency of little significance. V usage is TRBV12-5 and J usage is TRBJ2-1; D ambiguous. The CDR3 has 14 amino acids. V lost 0 bases and J 7 bases, leaving 10 bases between the germline ends. Germline assignment: CDR1 LGHNT and CDR2 FRNRAP. This CDR3 reads CASGLVLPRNEQFF. CDR3 in DNA: TGTGCTAGTGGTTTGGTACTCCCTCGGAATGAGCAGTTCTTC.